These T cell receptor beta chains were read from a single sample in a study of blood T cell repertoires in COVID-19. The protocol was immunoSEQ multiplex PCR, while the TCRdb copy is restricted to in-frame clones and leaves out a portion. The data hold more than 200,000 clones, with roughly 90% observed a single time. Sequenced material: peripheral blood. These receptor sequences come from a human donor in a cohort sampled during active COVID-19. Both conserved end residues are trimmed from each CDR3. Each record gives: J gene, V gene, CDR3 protein.

TRBJ1-5	TRBV7-2	ASSFLSGDQPQH
TRBJ2-1	TRBV19	ASKGAGATYNEQF
TRBJ2-7	TRBV7-8	ASSLSLDREYEQY
TRBJ2-7	TRBV10-3	ATRQGPLVYEQY
TRBJ1-6	TRBV3-1/TRBV3-2	ASSQDWGRTSPLH
TRBJ2-1	TRBV4-3	ASSQDSAGGNEQF
TRBJ1-2	TRBV28	ASSLGRGRTGGYT
TRBJ2-7	TRBV4-3	ASSQWSPGDYEQY
TRBJ2-3	TRBV7-9	ASTITFASGGDTQY
TRBJ1-2	TRBV6-2/TRBV6-3	ASSYWARGHGYT
TRBJ2-3	TRBV21-1	ASSKAGGKRGALLQNTDTQY
TRBJ1-1	TRBV28	ASSLPLDTTHTEAF
TRBJ1-2	TRBV25-1	ASRETGYGQHYGYT
TRBJ1-1	TRBV2	ASSAATAEAF
TRBJ2-7	TRBV6-5	ASSPGRALSYEQY
TRBJ2-7	TRBV2	ASNIQGGLAGRYEQY
TRBJ2-2	TRBV27	ASSFTGTNTGELF
TRBJ2-7	TRBV6-5	ASSHFSGGLYEQY
TRBJ2-7	TRBV27	ASSFLGADTYEQY
TRBJ2-2	TRBV7-6	ASTRGTAQTGELF
TRBJ1-5	TRBV7-2	ATSTGGLVNQPQH
TRBJ1-2	TRBV19	ASSPGIFYGYT
TRBJ2-2	TRBV5-1	ASSLPLAGRSSTGELF
TRBJ2-2	TRBV18	ASSPRGPQTGELF
TRBJ1-1	TRBV12-3/TRBV12-4	ASTPGGTEAF
TRBJ1-5	TRBV4-3	ASSQDRGSSQPQH
TRBJ1-3	TRBV14	ASSPRSSSGNTIY
TRBJ2-5	TRBV2	ASSGLAGGQETQY
TRBJ1-4	TRBV30	AWSAGASNEKLF
TRBJ2-7	TRBV7-3	ASSRGPGQGWEQY
TRBJ2-7	TRBV11-2	ASSTPGGVGGLAPYEQY
TRBJ1-1	TRBV10-3	AISEVSGIQTLNTEAF
TRBJ1-4	TRBV5-1	ASSSGDWTTNEKLF
TRBJ2-1	TRBV7-2	ASSAPGTTEQF
TRBJ1-4	TRBV4-2	ASSQVAARGRHEKLF